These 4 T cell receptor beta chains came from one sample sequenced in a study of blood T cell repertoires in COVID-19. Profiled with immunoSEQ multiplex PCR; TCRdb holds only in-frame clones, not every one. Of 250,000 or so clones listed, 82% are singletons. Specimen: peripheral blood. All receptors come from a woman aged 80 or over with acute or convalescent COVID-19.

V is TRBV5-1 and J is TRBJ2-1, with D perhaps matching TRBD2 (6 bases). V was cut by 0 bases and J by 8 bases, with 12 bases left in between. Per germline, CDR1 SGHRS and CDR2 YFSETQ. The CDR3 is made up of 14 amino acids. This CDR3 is CASSLGLVIDEQFF. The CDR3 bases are TGCGCCAGCAGCTTGGGACTAGTCATTGATGAGCAGTTCTTC.

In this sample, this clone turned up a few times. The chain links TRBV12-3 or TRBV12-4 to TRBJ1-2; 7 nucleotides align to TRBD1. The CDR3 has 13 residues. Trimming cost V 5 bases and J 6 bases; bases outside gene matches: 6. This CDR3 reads CASSHQGGHGYTF. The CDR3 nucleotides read TGTGCCAGCAGTCACCAGGGGGGCCATGGCTACACCTTC.

CDR3 sequence reads: CASSSTLGQSYGYTF. The CDR3 DNA reads as TGTGCCAGCAGTTCGACCTTGGGACAGAGTTATGGCTACACCTTC. This chain joins TRBV28 and TRBJ1-2; TRBD1 matches 7 bases. J gave up 5 bases and V 4 bases, and 10 bases lay outside the gene matches. The CDR3 sequence is 15 residues long. Germline V gene sequence: CDR1 MDHEN, CDR2 SYDVKM.

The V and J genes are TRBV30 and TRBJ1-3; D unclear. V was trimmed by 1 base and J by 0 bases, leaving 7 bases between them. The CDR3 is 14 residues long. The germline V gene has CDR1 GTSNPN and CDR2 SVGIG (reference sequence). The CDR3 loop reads CAWSGGFSGNTIYF. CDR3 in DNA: TGTGCCTGGAGTGGAGGATTCTCTGGAAACACCATATATTTT.